In its sample, the clone carrying this TCR beta chain was seen a few times. In TCRdb, the RT-PCR reads were re-called with MiXCR into one record per CDR3 protein. Counted here are about 960,000 distinct CDR3 sequences, roughly 18% occurring once; the ten biggest clones make up around 6%. The sample belongs to a study of patients and donors after allogeneic stem cell transplantation. V was pared by 0 bases and J by 10 bases, with 23 bases between. Germline V gives CDR1 SGDLS, CDR2 YYNGEE. CDR3 length: 17 residues. The sequence was collected from a human donor who was either an allogeneic HSCT recipient or a stem cell or donor lymphocyte infusion donor (not recorded which). It is not recorded whose cells these are; they may come from a transplant donor. The chain employs TRBV9 and TRBJ2-1; tentatively, D is TRBD1 or TRBD2 (5 bases each). The sample was blood, either unsorted or a sorted T cell fraction (not recorded which). CDR3 sequence reads: CASSVESPDSAGGEQFF. DNA for the CDR3: TGTGCCAGCAGCGTAGAATCCCCGGACTCCGCTGGGGGAGAGCAGTTCTTC.